One sample yielded the 20 T cell receptor beta chains listed below, sequenced in a study of blood T cell repertoires in COVID-19. Method: immunoSEQ multiplex PCR; TCRdb's copy keeps in-frame clones and lacks some. The table shows 140,000 to 150,000 clones, with approximately 83% occurring only once. The sample taken for sequencing was peripheral blood. These receptor sequences come from a woman aged 55-69 years with COVID-19, enrolled during active disease.

The CDR3 DNA is TGTGCCAGCAGCGAACAGGGAGCAACTAATGAAAAACTGTTTTTT. It yields the protein CASSEQGATNEKLFF. The V call is TRBV9, the J call TRBJ1-4, with D possibly being TRBD1 (6 bases). The CDR3 has 15 amino acids. Germline V gene sequence: CDR1 SGDLS, CDR2 YYNGEE. V was trimmed by 3 bases and J by 0 bases, leaving 9 bases between them.

The chain links TRBV27 to TRBJ1-6; 7 bases are shared with TRBD1. This CDR3 comprises 17 residues. CDR1 is MNHEY and CDR2 is SMNVEV in the germline V gene (reference sequence). Trimming removed 6 bases from V and 0 bases from J; junction bases left unmatched: 8. The CDR3, as DNA: TGTGCCAGCAGCCGGGACAGACCTAACTCCTATAATTCACCCCTCCACTTT. The encoded protein is CASSRDRPNSYNSPLHF.

The rearrangement joins TRBV19 to TRBJ1-6, with 9 bases fitting TRBD1. J gave up 0 bases and V 5 bases, and 8 bases lay outside the gene matches. CDR1 and CDR2 (germline): LNHDA, SQIVND (reference sequence). The CDR3 runs to 18 residues. The CDR3 spells CASSLDGTGFSYNSPLHF. The CDR3 DNA follows: TGTGCCAGTAGTCTCGACGGGACAGGGTTCTCCTATAATTCACCCCTCCACTTT.

The CDR3, as DNA: TGTGCCAGCAGTTACAGGGGTGGATGGGGCTACACCTTC. Protein product: CASSYRGGWGYTF. The genes are TRBV28 and TRBJ1-2, with 7 nucleotides matching TRBD1. CDR3 length equals 13 residues. Losses at the gene ends were 4 bases for V and 8 bases for J; bases not matched to a gene: 7. Germline-derived CDR1 and CDR2 are MDHEN and SYDVKM.

The CDR3 bases are TGTGCCAGCAACGGCGGCAGGGGACGCCTGGATGAGCAGTTCTTC. Translation: CASNGGRGRLDEQFF. The V and J genes are TRBV25-1 and TRBJ2-1, with D maybe TRBD1 (6 bases). CDR1 MGHDK and CDR2 SYGVNS come from the germline V gene. CDR3 length: 15 amino acids. Trimming stripped 7 bases from V and 8 bases from J, with 21 bases between.

The chain is built from TRBV5-1 and TRBJ2-1; no firm D call. The length of the CDR3 is 13 residues. Germline-derived CDR1 and CDR2 are SGHRS and YFSETQ. Trimming shortened V by 0 bases and J by 5 bases, and 6 bases separated the two germline ends. CDR3 sequence reads: CASSLGIDNEQFF. CDR3 bases: TGCGCCAGCAGCTTGGGAATAGACAATGAGCAGTTCTTC. Complete variable domain (other parts from reference TRBV5-1 and TRBJ2-1): KAGVTQTPRYLIKTRGQQVTLSCSPISGHRSVSWYQQTPGQGLQFLFEYFSETQRNKGNFPGRFSGRQFSNSRSEMNVSTLELGDSALYLCASSLGIDNEQFFGPGTRLTVL.

The rearrangement links TRBV21-1 to TRBJ1-5; the D call in the table, TRBD1, was not verified against the DNA. TRBV21-1 is marked as a pseudogene. The CDR3 is made up of 15 amino acids. The CDR3 loop reads CATLPEGASNQPQHF. The CDR3 DNA is TGTGCCACCCTACCAGAGGGGGCAAGCAATCAGCCCCAGCATTTT.

This sequence joins TRBV4-2 and TRBJ1-3; D perhaps matches TRBD1 (5 bases). Trimming took 0 bases from V and 2 from J, leaving 14 bases between them. Germline loops: CDR1 LGHNA, CDR2 YNFKEQ. The CDR3 contains 17 residues. The CDR3 region has the DNA TGTGCCAGCAGCCAAGATCACGTCAGGGATGCTGGAAACACCATATATTTT. Translating gives CASSQDHVRDAGNTIYF.

The gene calls are TRBV27 and TRBJ2-6, with 7 bases matching TRBD1. CDR1 is MNHEY and CDR2 is SMNVEV in the germline V gene (reference sequence). V shed 7 bases and J 0 bases; nucleotides not matched to a gene: 6. The CDR3 is 16 residues long. CDR3: CASKGQLTSGANVLTF. CDR3 sequence (DNA): TGTGCCAGCAAGGGACAGCTCACCTCTGGGGCCAACGTCCTGACTTTC.

The V gene is TRBV5-6, the J gene TRBJ1-5, with D possibly being TRBD1 (5 bases). The CDR3 is 15 residues long. The germline V gene encodes CDR1 SGHDT and CDR2 YYEEEE. V shed 2 bases and J shed 1 base, with 10 bases lying between them. The CDR3 DNA follows: TGTGCCAGCAGCTTTACAGGTACGAGCAATCAGCCCCAGCATTTT. Protein product: CASSFTGTSNQPQHF.

The rearrangement links TRBV27 to TRBJ2-2, with D perhaps TRBD2 (7 bases). CDR1 and CDR2 (germline): MNHEY, SMNVEV (reference sequence). The CDR3 contains 16 residues. The germline V and J ends were trimmed by 4 bases and 7 bases, with 19 bases remaining between them. In nucleotides, the CDR3 is TGTGCCAGCAGTTCGTCCGGGGGGCGCTTTGGCGGGGAGCTGTTTTTT. Translating gives CASSSSGGRFGGELFF.

This rearrangement joins TRBV5-1 to TRBJ1-1, with 7 bases fitting TRBD1. J was trimmed by 9 bases and V by 3 bases; bases with no gene match: 8. The CDR3 is 13 amino acids. Per germline, CDR1 SGHRS and CDR2 YFSETQ. The CDR3 loop is CASSSTGTAQAFF. The CDR3 nucleotides are TGCGCCAGCAGCTCTACCGGGACAGCCCAAGCTTTCTTT.

The chain recombines TRBV10-3 with TRBJ1-1; 8 positions agree with TRBD1. Germline CDR1 reads ENHRY; CDR2 reads SYGVKD. J was trimmed by 4 bases and V by 11 bases; bases with no gene match: 12. The CDR3 consists of 14 residues. Here the CDR3 reads CAAEKDRGATEAFF. In DNA form, the CDR3 reads TGTGCCGCAGAGAAAGACAGGGGAGCCACTGAAGCTTTCTTT.

The CDR3 DNA is TGTGCCAGCTCACCTACCCAGGGGGAACAGACTGAAGCTTTCTTT. As protein: CASSPTQGEQTEAFF. The rearrangement joins TRBV18 to TRBJ1-1, with 7 bases that match TRBD1. This CDR3 is 15 amino acids long. CDR1 and CDR2 (germline): KGHSH, LQKENI. V was pared by 3 bases and J by 5 bases, with 9 bases of the junction left unmatched. Filled out from reference TRBV18 and TRBJ1-1, the complete variable domain reads NAGVMQNPRHLVRRRGQEARLRCSPMKGHSHVYWYRQLPEEGLKFMVYLQKENIIDESGMPKERFSAEFPKEGPSILRIQQVVRGDSAAYFCASSPTQGEQTEAFFGQGTRLTVV.

This clone turned up a few times. V is TRBV27 and J is TRBJ1-1; D uncertain. Trimming left V 1 base short and J 1 base short, with 4 bases between. This CDR3 is built from 13 residues. Germline V gene sequence: CDR1 MNHEY, CDR2 SMNVEV (reference sequence). The CDR3 bases are TGTGCCAGCAGTTTATACAGGAACACTGAAGCTTTCTTT. This codes for CASSLYRNTEAFF.

This chain connects TRBV14 to TRBJ2-7; D is possibly TRBD1 (5 bases). V gave up 4 bases and J gave up 9 bases, with 16 bases separating them. This CDR3 spans 13 amino acids. Germline-derived CDR1 and CDR2 are SGHDN and FVKESK. In DNA form, the CDR3 reads TGTGCCAGCAGCCCTAACGTGGACACAGCGCAGTACTTC. Encoded protein: CASSPNVDTAQYF.

J is TRBJ2-7 and V is TRBV27; a weak D match, TRBD1 (5 bases). Trimming pared 1 base from V and 9 bases from J, leaving 22 bases between. The V gene's germline CDR1 is MNHEY and CDR2 SMNVEV (reference sequence). The length of the CDR3 is 16 residues. In DNA, the CDR3 is TGTGCCAGCAGTTTATATCGACTTGGGCCAGGGATAATGCAGTACTTC. This gives the protein CASSLYRLGPGIMQYF.

V gene TRBV9 combines with J gene TRBJ2-1, with 9 bases lining up with TRBD1. Trimming cost V 3 bases and J 3 bases; bases outside gene matches: 16. Germline CDR1 SGDLS, CDR2 YYNGEE. CDR3 length equals 19 residues. CDR3 protein: CASSARGLSGTGRYNEQFF. The CDR3 DNA reads TGTGCCAGCAGCGCTAGGGGATTATCCGGGACAGGGCGCTACAATGAGCAGTTCTTC. The full variable domain, with the rest looked up from reference TRBV9 and TRBJ2-1, is DSGVTQTPKHLITATGQRVTLRCSPRSGDLSVYWYQQSLDQGLQFLIQYYNGEERAKGNILERFSAQQFPDLHSELNLSSLELGDSALYFCASSARGLSGTGRYNEQFFGPGTRLTVL.

This chain joins TRBV11-1 and TRBJ1-1; D not certain. Germline CDR1 is SGHAT and CDR2 is FQDESV (reference sequence). This CDR3 has 13 residues. V lost 1 base and J lost 7, with 10 bases in between. CDR3 nucleotides: TGTGCCAGCAGCTTAGGCGAAAACCATGAAGCTTTCTTT. Translating gives CASSLGENHEAFF.

J is TRBJ1-2 and V is TRBV2; D is unclear. The CDR3 totals 10 residues. V was pared by 7 bases and J by 7 bases, with 7 bases between. The germline CDR1 and CDR2 sequences are SNHLY and FYNNEI. In DNA, the CDR3 is TGTGCCAGCATGGAGGGTGGCTACACCTTC. Its translation: CASMEGGYTF.